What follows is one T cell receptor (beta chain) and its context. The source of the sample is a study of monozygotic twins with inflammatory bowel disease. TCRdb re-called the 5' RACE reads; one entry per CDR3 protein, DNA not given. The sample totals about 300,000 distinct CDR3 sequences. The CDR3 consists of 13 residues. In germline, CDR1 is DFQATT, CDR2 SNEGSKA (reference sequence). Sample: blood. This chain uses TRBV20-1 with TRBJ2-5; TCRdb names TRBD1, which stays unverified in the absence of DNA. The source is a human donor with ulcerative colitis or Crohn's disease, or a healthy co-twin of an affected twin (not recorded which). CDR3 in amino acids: CSATGSWVGTQYF.